This TCR beta chain was obtained from a study of cytomegalovirus exposure and HLA in healthy donors. Germline CDR1 and CDR2: SGHNT and YENEEA. J lost 2 bases, V lost 2 bases, and 1 base had no gene match. CDR3 size: 15 residues. Researchers ran the PCR with 60 Vbeta and 13 Jbeta primers. Only in-frame clones appear in the TCRdb table, and some are missing; sequencing was by immunoSEQ multiplex PCR. The sample includes about 220,000 clones, 82% of them seen just once. The genes are TRBV11-3 and TRBJ2-7, with 12 bases matching TRBD2. This receptor was obtained from a woman aged 40 to 49 in good health and CMV-seropositive. The material sequenced was PBMCs. The CDR3, as DNA: TGTGCCAGCAGCTTACTAGCGGGAGGGCCCTACGAGCAGTACTTC. Translated, it gives CASSLLAGGPYEQYF.